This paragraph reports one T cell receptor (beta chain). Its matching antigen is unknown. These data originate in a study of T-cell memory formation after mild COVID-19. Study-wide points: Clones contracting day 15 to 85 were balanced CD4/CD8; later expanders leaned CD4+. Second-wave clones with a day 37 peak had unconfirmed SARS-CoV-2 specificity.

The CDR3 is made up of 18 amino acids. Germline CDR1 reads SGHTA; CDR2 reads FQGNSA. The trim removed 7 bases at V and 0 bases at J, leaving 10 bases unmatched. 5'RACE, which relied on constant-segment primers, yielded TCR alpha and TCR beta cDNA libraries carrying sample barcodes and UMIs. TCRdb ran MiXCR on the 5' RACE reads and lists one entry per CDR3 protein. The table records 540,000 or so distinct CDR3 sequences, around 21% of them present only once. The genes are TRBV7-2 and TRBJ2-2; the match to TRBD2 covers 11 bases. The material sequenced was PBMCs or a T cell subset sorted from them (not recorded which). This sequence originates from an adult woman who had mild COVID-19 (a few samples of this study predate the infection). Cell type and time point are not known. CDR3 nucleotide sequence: TGTGCCAGCATCCTCACCGGGACTAGCGGAACGAACACCGGGGAGCTGTTTTTT. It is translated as CASILTGTSGTNTGELFF. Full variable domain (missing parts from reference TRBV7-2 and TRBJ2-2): GAGVSQSPSNKVTEKGKDVELRCDPISGHTALYWYRQSLGQGLEFLIYFQGNSAPDKSGLPSDRFSAERTGGSVSTLTIQRTQQEDSAVYLCASILTGTSGTNTGELFFGEGSRLTVL.